This T cell receptor (beta chain) originates from a study of Ad26.COV2.S vaccination and SARS-CoV-2 variants. Study information: Among those in the COV1001 Ad26.COV2.S trial arm was the donor. Ad26.COV2.S was injected intramuscularly once or twice, 56 days apart. The study's findings and limits: With respect to non-spike TCR breadth, vaccine and placebo recipients were similar.

Treatment denoted: about 20 received Ad26.COV2.S at low or high dose, single or two shots; roughly five received placebo; per-sample allocation not given. Repertoires come from day 63 after the first vaccine or placebo injection. In Boston, an adult donor aged 18-55 years took part. Generated by immunoSEQ multiplex PCR, the TCRdb table keeps only in-frame clones and is missing some. The repertoire includes 350,000 to 500,000 clones, 90% of them detected once, and 10% to 15% sits in the top ten. About this clone itself: Its antigen remains unknown.

The CDR3 length is 14 residues. Germline CDR1 reads SGHNT; CDR2 reads YYREEE (reference sequence). Between the trimmed V and J ends, which lost 0 bases and 5 bases, there was a span of 11 bases. The V gene is TRBV5-4, the J gene TRBJ2-5, with D possibly being TRBD2 (6 bases). The sequence derives from a person between 18 and 60 years old who received the Ad26.COV2.S COVID-19 vaccine or a placebo. The sample consisted of peripheral blood, taken in a trial of Ad26.COV2.S vaccine versus placebo. The DNA of the CDR3 is TGTGCCAGCAGCTTGGCCAAGGCGGGGGAGACCCAGTACTTC. It specifies CASSLAKAGETQYF.